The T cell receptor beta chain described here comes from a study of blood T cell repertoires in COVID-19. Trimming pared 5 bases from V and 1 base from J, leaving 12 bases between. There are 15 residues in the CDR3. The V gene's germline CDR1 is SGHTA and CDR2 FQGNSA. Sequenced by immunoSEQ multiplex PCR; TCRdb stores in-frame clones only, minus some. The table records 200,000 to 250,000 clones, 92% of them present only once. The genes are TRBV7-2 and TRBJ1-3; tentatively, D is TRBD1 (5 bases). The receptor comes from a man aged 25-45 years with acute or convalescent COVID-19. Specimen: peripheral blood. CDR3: CASSPKGISGNTIYF. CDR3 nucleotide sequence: TGTGCCAGCAGCCCTAAGGGGATATCTGGAAACACCATATATTTT.